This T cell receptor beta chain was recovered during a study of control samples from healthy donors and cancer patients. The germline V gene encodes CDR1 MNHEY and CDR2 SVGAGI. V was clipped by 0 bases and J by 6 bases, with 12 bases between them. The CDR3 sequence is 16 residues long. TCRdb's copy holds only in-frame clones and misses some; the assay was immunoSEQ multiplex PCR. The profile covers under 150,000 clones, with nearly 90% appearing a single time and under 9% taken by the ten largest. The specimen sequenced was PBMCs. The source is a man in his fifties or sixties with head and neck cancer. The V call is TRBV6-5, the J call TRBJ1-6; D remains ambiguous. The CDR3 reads CASSYSSLGSNSPLHF. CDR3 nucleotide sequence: TGTGCCAGCAGTTACTCGAGTTTAGGGTCTAATTCACCCCTCCACTTT.